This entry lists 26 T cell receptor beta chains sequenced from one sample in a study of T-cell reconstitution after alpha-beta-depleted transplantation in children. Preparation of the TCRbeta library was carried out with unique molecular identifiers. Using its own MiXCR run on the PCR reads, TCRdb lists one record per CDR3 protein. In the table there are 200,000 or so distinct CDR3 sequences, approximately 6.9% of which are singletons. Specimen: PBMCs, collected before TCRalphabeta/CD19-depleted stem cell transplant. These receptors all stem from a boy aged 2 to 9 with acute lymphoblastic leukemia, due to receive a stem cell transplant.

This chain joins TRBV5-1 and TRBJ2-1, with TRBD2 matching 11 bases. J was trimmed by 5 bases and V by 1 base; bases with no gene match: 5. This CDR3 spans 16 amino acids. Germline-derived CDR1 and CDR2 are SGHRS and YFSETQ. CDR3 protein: CASSLWTSGLNNEQFF. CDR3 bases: TGCGCCAGCAGCTTGTGGACTAGCGGGCTTAACAATGAGCAGTTCTTC.

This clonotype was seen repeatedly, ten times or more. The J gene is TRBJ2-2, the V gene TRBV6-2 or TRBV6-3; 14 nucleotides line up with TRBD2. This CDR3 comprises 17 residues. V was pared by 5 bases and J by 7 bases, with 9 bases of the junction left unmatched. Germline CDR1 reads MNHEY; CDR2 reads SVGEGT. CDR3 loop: CASSPRLAGGPSGELFF. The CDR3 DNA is TGTGCCAGCAGTCCAAGACTAGCGGGGGGGCCAAGCGGGGAGCTGTTTTTT.

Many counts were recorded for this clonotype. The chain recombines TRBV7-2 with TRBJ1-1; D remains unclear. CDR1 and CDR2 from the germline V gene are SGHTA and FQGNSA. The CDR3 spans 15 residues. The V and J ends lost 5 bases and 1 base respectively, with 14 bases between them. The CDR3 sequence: CASSRDPSRNTEAFF. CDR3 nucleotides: TGTGCCAGCAGCCGTGATCCGTCAAGGAACACTGAAGCTTTCTTT.

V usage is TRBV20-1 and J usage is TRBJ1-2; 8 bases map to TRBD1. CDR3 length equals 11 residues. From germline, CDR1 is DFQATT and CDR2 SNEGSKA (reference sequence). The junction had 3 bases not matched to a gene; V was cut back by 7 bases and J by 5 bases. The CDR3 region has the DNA TGCAGTGGGACAGGGAATTATGGCTACACCTTC. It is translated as CSGTGNYGYTF.

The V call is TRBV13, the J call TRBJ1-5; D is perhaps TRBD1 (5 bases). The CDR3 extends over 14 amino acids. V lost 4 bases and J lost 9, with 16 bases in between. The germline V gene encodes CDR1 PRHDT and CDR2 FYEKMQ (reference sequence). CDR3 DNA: TGTGCCAGCAGCTCAGTCCGGGGGTTCGGGCCCCAGCATTTT. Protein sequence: CASSSVRGFGPQHF. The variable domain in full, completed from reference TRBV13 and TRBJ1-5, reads AAGVIQSPRHLIKEKRETATLKCYPIPRHDTVYWYQQGPGQDPQFLISFYEKMQSDKGSIPDRFSAQQFSDYHSELNMSSLELGDSALYFCASSSVRGFGPQHFGDGTRLSIL.

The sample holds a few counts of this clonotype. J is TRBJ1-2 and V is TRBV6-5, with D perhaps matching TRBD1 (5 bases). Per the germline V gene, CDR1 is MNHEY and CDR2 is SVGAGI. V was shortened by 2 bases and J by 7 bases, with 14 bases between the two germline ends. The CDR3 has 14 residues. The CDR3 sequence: CASSYDGAPGGYTF. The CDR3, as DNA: TGTGCCAGCAGTTACGACGGGGCTCCCGGTGGCTACACCTTC.

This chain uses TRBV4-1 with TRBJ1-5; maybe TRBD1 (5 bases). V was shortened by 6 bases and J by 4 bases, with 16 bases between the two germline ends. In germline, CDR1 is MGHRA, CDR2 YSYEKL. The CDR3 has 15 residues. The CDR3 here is CASSPGLVWNQPQHF. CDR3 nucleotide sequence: TGCGCCAGCAGTCCAGGGTTGGTTTGGAATCAGCCCCAGCATTTT.

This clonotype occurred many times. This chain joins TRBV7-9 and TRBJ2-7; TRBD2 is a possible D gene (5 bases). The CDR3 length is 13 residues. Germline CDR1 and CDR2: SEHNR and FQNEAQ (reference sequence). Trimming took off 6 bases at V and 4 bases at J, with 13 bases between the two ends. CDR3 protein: CASSGLARYEQYF. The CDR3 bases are TGTGCCAGCAGTGGGCTAGCACGGTACGAGCAGTACTTC.

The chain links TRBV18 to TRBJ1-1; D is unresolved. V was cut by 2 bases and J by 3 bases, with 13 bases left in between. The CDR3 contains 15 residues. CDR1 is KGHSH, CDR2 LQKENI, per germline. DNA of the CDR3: TGTGCCAGCTCACCATCGGCAGCCCCGCACACTGAAGCTTTCTTT. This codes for CASSPSAAPHTEAFF. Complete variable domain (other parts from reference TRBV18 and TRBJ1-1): NAGVMQNPRHLVRRRGQEARLRCSPMKGHSHVYWYRQLPEEGLKFMVYLQKENIIDESGMPKERFSAEFPKEGPSILRIQQVVRGDSAAYFCASSPSAAPHTEAFFGQGTRLTVV.

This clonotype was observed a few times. The CDR3 loop is CASSQVKARLGETQYF. CDR3 bases: TGTGCCAGCAGCCAAGTGAAAGCACGGCTCGGGGAGACCCAGTACTTC. The chain couples TRBV14 to TRBJ2-5; D remains ambiguous. This CDR3 contains 16 residues. Germline values: CDR1 SGHDN, CDR2 FVKESK. V lost 1 base to trimming and J lost 5 bases, with 17 bases between them.

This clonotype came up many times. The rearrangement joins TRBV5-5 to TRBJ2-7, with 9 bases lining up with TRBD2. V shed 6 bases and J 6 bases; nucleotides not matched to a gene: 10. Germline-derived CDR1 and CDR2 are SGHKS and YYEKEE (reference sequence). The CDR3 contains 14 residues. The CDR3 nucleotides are TGTGCCAGCACCCTCAGCCAACTAGCGGGCGAGCAGTACTTC. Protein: CASTLSQLAGEQYF.

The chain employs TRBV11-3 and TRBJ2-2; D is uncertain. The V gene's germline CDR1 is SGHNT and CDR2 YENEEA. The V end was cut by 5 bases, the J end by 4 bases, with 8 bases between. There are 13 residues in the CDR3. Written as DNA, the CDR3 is TGTGCCAGCAGCCTACAAGTCACCGGGGAGCTGTTTTTT. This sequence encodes CASSLQVTGELFF. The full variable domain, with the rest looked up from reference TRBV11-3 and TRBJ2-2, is EAGVVQSPRYKIIEKKQPVAFWCNPISGHNTLYWYLQNLGQGPELLIRYENEEAVDDSQLPKDRFSAERLKGVDSTLKIQPAELGDSAVYLCASSLQVTGELFFGEGSRLTVL.

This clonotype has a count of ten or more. The CDR3 sequence is CSALRPGQTYEQYF. For the CDR3, the DNA is TGCAGTGCTTTACGCCCGGGACAGACCTACGAGCAGTACTTC. The genes are TRBV20-1 and TRBJ2-7; 7 nucleotides match TRBD1. V lost 5 bases to trimming and J lost 2 bases; unmatched junction nucleotides: 9. The CDR3 runs 14 residues. The germline gives CDR1 DFQATT, CDR2 SNEGSKA (reference sequence).

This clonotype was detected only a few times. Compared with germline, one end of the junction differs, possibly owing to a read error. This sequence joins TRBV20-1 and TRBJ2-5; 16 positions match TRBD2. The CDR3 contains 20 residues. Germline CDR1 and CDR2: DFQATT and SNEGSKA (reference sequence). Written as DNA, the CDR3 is TGCTGTGCTAGAGCCGAGTGGGCGGGACTAGCGGGAGGGCTAAAAGAGACCCAGTACTTC. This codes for CCARAEWAGLAGGLKETQYF.

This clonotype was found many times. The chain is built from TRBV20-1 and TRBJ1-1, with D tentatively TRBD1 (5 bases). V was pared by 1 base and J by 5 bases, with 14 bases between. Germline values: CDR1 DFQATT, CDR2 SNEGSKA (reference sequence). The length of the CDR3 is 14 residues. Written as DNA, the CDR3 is TGCAGTGCTAGAGTCAGAGGGGCGAGGACTGAAGCTTTCTTT. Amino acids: CSARVRGARTEAFF.

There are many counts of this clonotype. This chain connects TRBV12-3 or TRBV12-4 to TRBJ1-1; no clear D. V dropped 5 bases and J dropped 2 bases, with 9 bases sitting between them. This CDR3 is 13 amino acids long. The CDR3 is CASSTQINTEAFF. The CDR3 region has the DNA TGTGCCAGCAGTACCCAGATTAACACTGAAGCTTTCTTT.

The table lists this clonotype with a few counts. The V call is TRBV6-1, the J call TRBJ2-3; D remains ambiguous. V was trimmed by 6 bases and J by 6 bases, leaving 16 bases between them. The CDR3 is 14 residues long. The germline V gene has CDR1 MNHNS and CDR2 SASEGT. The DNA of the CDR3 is TGTGCCAGCAGCCACGAGGAAGCTTGGGATACGCAGTATTTT. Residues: CASSHEEAWDTQYF.

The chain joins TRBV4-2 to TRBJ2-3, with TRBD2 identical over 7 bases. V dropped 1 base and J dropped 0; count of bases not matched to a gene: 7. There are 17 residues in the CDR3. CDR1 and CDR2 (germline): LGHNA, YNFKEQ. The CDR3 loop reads CASSQGDGGRSTDTQYF. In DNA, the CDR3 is TGTGCCAGCAGCCAAGGGGACGGCGGGAGAAGCACAGATACGCAGTATTTT.

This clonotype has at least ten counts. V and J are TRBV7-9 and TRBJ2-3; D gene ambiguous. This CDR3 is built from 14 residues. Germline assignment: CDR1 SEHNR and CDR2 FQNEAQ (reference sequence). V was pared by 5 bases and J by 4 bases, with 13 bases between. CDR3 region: CASSRAVVPDTQYF. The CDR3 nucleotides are TGTGCCAGCAGCCGTGCGGTAGTTCCAGATACGCAGTATTTT.

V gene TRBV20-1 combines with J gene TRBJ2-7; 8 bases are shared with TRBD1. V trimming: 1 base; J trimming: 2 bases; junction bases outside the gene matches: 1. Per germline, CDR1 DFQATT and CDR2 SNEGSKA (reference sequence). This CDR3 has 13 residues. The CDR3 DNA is TGCAGTGCTAGAGGGACAGGGACCTACGAGCAGTACTTC. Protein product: CSARGTGTYEQYF.

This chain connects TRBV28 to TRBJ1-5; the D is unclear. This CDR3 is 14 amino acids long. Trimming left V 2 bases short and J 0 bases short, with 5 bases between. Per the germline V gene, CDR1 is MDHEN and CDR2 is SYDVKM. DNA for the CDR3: TGTGCCAGCAGTTTACGGGCTAGCAATCAGCCCCAGCATTTT. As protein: CASSLRASNQPQHF.

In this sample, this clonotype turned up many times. In DNA form, the CDR3 reads TGCAGCGTTGGGAATACAGGGGGTCGCAATGAGCAGTTCTTC. It encodes CSVGNTGGRNEQFF. J is TRBJ2-1 and V is TRBV29-1, with 8 bases matching TRBD1. Germline V gene sequence: CDR1 SQVTM, CDR2 ANQGSEA. V was pared by 4 bases and J by 6 bases, with 8 bases of the junction left unmatched. The CDR3 consists of 14 residues.

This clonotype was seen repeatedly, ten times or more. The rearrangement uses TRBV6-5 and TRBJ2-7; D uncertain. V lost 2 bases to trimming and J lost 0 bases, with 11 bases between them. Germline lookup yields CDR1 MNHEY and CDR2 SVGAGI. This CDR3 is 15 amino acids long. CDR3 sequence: CASSYTPTFSYEQYF. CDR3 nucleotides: TGTGCCAGCAGTTACACCCCGACATTCTCCTACGAGCAGTACTTC.

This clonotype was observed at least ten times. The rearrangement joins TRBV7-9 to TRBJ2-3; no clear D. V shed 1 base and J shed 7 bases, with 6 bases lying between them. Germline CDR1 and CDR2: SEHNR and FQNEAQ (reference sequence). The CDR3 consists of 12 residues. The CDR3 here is CASSLERNTQYF. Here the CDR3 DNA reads TGTGCCAGCAGCTTAGAGCGAAATACGCAGTATTTT.

CDR3 sequence reads: CASSQDGLAENEQFF. In nucleotides, the CDR3 is TGTGCCAGCAGCCAAGACGGACTAGCGGAGAATGAGCAGTTCTTC. V gene TRBV4-2 combines with J gene TRBJ2-1; 10 bases line up with TRBD2. The CDR3 is 15 residues long. Trimming cost V 0 bases and J 7 bases; bases outside gene matches: 3. Germline values: CDR1 LGHNA, CDR2 YNFKEQ.

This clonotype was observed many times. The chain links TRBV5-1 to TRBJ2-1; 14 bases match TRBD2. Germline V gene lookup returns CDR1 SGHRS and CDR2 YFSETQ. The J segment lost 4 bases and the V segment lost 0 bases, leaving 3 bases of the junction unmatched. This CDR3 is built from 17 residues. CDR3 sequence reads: CASSLGTSGRKYNEQFF. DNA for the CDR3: TGCGCCAGCAGCTTGGGGACTAGCGGGAGGAAGTACAATGAGCAGTTCTTC.